This T cell receptor (beta chain) was captured in a study of T cells in Graves' hyperthyroidism and ophthalmopathy. TCR beta CDR3 sequences were amplified from RNA transcripts. The primer set for the first-round RT-PCR of the TCR CDR3 was HTBI. TCRdb independently ran MiXCR on the multiplex PCR reads; one entry per CDR3 protein. The table has 600,000 to 750,000 distinct CDR3 sequences, approximately 15% seen once; the top ten hold 15% to 19%. Trimming shortened V by 5 bases and J by 8 bases, and 13 bases separated the two germline ends. The CDR3 extends over 13 amino acids. Germline lookup yields CDR1 SEHNR and CDR2 FQNEAQ (reference sequence).

The chain is built from TRBV7-9 and TRBJ2-1; tentative D call: TRBD2 (5 bases). The clonotype comes from a man over 45 with Graves' hyperthyroidism. Sequenced input: blood. The CDR3 region is CASSPGRADEQFF. The CDR3 DNA sequence: TGTGCCAGCAGCCCAGGACGAGCGGATGAGCAGTTCTTC.